This TCR beta chain appears in the sequencing data of a study of blood T cells in healthy people across ages. Regarding the study as a whole: The unknown donor CMV status may have confounded expanded clonotype changes.

To note about this clonotype: Its cognate antigen is unknown.

CDR3 length: 18 amino acids. J was trimmed by 2 bases and V by 2 bases; bases with no gene match: 10. Germline values: CDR1 SGHNT, CDR2 YENEEA. It was with a sample-barcoded 5' primer and a J-beta primer mix that a second PCR of roughly 6 to 11 cycles was run. TCRdb re-analysed the 5' RACE reads in MiXCR, keeping a single row per CDR3 protein. This sample yields some 1,800,000 distinct CDR3 sequences, of which more than 35% are seen a single time; roughly 23% belongs to the top ten. The chain couples TRBV11-3 to TRBJ2-5; TRBD2 aligns across 11 bases. This TCR derives from a human donor in good health. The source material was blood. The CDR3 protein is CASSLTRGRLAGQETQYF. CDR3 nucleotide sequence: TGTGCCAGCAGCTTAACCCGGGGGCGACTAGCGGGACAAGAGACCCAGTACTTC.